This T cell receptor beta chain was observed in a study of blood T cell repertoires in COVID-19. V was pared by 3 bases and J by 7 bases, with 5 bases of the junction left unmatched. The CDR3 runs 16 residues. Germline values: CDR1 SGHTA, CDR2 FQGTGA. The data were produced by immunoSEQ multiplex PCR, yet TCRdb's version contains in-frame clones alone and is incomplete. Of around 110,000 clones listed, around 84% are singletons. The source of this sequence is a woman in her 30s who had recovered from COVID-19. Sequenced input: PBMCs or T cells enriched from blood (not recorded which). The chain links TRBV7-3 to TRBJ2-2; 13 bases are a match to TRBD2. DNA of the CDR3: TGTGCCAGCAGCTTGACTAGCGGGAGGCTGGGCGGGGAGCTGTTTTTT. Residues: CASSLTSGRLGGELFF. The variable domain in full, completed from reference TRBV7-3 and TRBJ2-2, reads GAGVSQTPSNKVTEKGKYVELRCDPISGHTALYWYRQSLGQGPEFLIYFQGTGAADDSGLPNDRFFAVRPEGSVSTLKIQRTERGDSAVYLCASSLTSGRLGGELFFGEGSRLTVL.